The clone carrying this TCR beta chain occurred a few times. The entry originates in a study of patients and donors after allogeneic stem cell transplantation. This CDR3 has 13 amino acids. The V end lost 6 bases, the J end lost 3 bases, and 11 bases lay between the germline ends. Germline CDR1 reads SNHLY; CDR2 reads FYNNEI. TCRdb processed the RT-PCR reads anew with MiXCR; each CDR3 protein has one entry. This table holds about 960,000 distinct CDR3 sequences, about a sixth found once. Sequencing used blood, either unsorted or a sorted T cell fraction (not recorded which). This sequence joins TRBV2 and TRBJ1-1; D perhaps matches TRBD1 (6 bases). The source of this sequence is a human donor who was either an allogeneic HSCT recipient or a stem cell or donor lymphocyte infusion donor (not recorded which). It is not recorded whose cells these are; they may come from a transplant donor. This CDR3 reads CASREDSYTEAFF. As DNA, the CDR3 is TGTGCCAGCAGGGAGGACAGTTACACTGAAGCTTTCTTT.